These T cell receptor beta chains were read from a single sample in a study of blood T cells in healthy people across ages. MiXCR, applied by TCRdb to the 5' RACE reads, yields one record per CDR3 protein. Of 600,000 to 1,000,000 distinct CDR3 sequences in the sample, roughly 64% were seen once. Sequenced: blood. The source of these receptors is a young man in good health. CDR3s include the opening cysteine and the closing phenylalanine or tryptophan. Fields, in order: D gene, V gene, clone size, J gene, CDR3 length, CDR3 protein, CDR3 DNA. D genes are given only for firm matches. The size of a clone is reported for some rows only, either as once, few or many, or as a class for expanded clones.

>.|TRBV20-1|.|TRBJ2-5|15
CSAPEGGYRGETQYF
TGCAGTGCCCCCGAGGGGGGGTACCGGGGAGAGACCCAGTACTTC
>.|TRBV29-1|.|TRBJ1-1|14
CSVGFGARNTEAFF
TGCAGCGTTGGGTTCGGGGCGAGGAACACTGAAGCTTTCTTT
>TRBD1|TRBV28|.|TRBJ2-5|15
CASSTDRGLSETQYF
TGTGCCAGCAGTACGGACAGGGGGCTTTCGGAGACCCAGTACTTC
>TRBD1|TRBV5-1|few|TRBJ1-6|15
CASSFSDRGNSPLHF
TGCGCCAGCAGCTTTTCGGACAGGGGGAACTCACCCCTCCACTTT
>.|TRBV11-3|.|TRBJ2-5|13
CASSSVAWETQYF
TGTGCCAGCAGCTCCGTCGCGTGGGAGACCCAGTACTTC
>TRBD2|TRBV4-2|.|TRBJ2-3|18
CASSQEGRSVGSGDTQYF
TGTGCCAGCAGCCAAGAGGGAAGGTCTGTAGGTAGCGGGGATACGCAGTATTTT
>TRBD2|TRBV29-1|few|TRBJ2-1|14
CSVMPSGRSNEQFF
TGCAGCGTGATGCCTAGCGGGAGAAGCAATGAGCAGTTCTTC
>.|TRBV7-2|few|TRBJ2-3|12
CASSSPFGTQYF
TGTGCCAGCAGCAGTCCTTTTGGTACGCAGTATTTT
>TRBD1|TRBV18|.|TRBJ2-4|20
CASSRNRMGQGGLAKNIQYF
TGTGCCAGCTCACGCAACCGGATGGGACAGGGTGGCTTAGCCAAAAACATTCAGTACTTC
>.|TRBV29-1|few|TRBJ2-5|12
CSVDARGETQYF
TGCAGCGTTGATGCCCGAGGAGAGACCCAGTACTTC
>TRBD2|TRBV29-1|few|TRBJ2-4|12
CSASAGVLEQYF
TGCAGCGCTTCAGCGGGGGTCTTGGAGCAGTACTTC
>.|TRBV30|.|TRBJ2-7|12
CACAPRDKEQYF
TGTGCCTGTGCCCCCCGGGACAAAGAGCAGTACTTC
>.|TRBV2|.|TRBJ2-7|10
CASSVQKQYF
TGTGCCAGCAGTGTTCAAAAGCAGTACTTC
>TRBD1|TRBV10-3|.|TRBJ1-2|13
CAILGDRGYGYTF
TGTGCCATCCTCGGGGACAGGGGCTATGGCTACACCTTC
>.|TRBV11-2|.|TRBJ2-5|13
CASSPTGQGGQYF
TGTGCCAGCAGCCCCACCGGCCAAGGTGGGCAGTACTTC
>TRBD2|TRBV10-2|.|TRBJ2-7|15
CASTGTSGSYNEQYF
TGCGCCAGCACCGGGACTAGCGGGTCCTACAATGAGCAGTACTTC
>.|TRBV28|.|TRBJ2-7|12
CASQSQALEQYF
TGTGCCAGCCAGAGCCAGGCACTGGAGCAGTACTTC
>.|TRBV12-3/TRBV12-4|few|TRBJ1-1|14
CASSPTGRNTEAFF
TGTGCCAGCAGTCCAACAGGTCGGAACACTGAAGCTTTCTTT
>.|TRBV28|.|TRBJ2-7|15
CASNRGGSGADEQYF
TGTGCCAGCAATAGAGGGGGGAGTGGGGCGGACGAGCAGTACTTC
>.|TRBV7-9|.|TRBJ1-2|16
CASSPPLRAANYGYTF
TGTGCCAGCAGCCCACCCCTCAGGGCAGCTAACTATGGCTACACCTTC